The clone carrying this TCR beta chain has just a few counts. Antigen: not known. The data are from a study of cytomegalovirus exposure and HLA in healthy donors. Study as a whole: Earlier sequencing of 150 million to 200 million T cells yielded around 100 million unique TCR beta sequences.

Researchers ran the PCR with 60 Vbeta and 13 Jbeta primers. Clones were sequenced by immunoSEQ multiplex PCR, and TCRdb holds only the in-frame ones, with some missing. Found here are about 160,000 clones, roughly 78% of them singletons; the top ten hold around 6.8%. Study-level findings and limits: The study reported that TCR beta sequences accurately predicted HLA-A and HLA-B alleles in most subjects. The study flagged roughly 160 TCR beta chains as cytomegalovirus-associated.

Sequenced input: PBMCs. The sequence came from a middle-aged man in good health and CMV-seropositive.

The DNA for the CDR3 is TGTGCCAGCAGCCTTCCAGGGGGAGGAACTGAAGCTTTCTTT. It encodes CASSLPGGGTEAFF. The gene calls are TRBV13 and TRBJ1-1; 7 bases are shared with TRBD1. Germline loops: CDR1 PRHDT, CDR2 FYEKMQ (reference sequence). Unmatched junction bases numbered 8, after V lost 5 bases and J lost 5 bases. The CDR3 loop spans 14 amino acids.